The clone carrying this T cell receptor (beta chain) was seen repeatedly, ten times or more. The data belong to a study of regulatory T cells in long-lasting Graves disease. Specified time point: newly diagnosed GD, antithyroid drugs for less than 3 months. Making the TCR library involved RNA that had been extracted from PBMCs. According to the study, TCR beta libraries were built with iRepertoire HTBI primers and CDR3-region Arm-PCR. MiXCR, run by TCRdb on the multiplex PCR reads, gives a single entry per CDR3 protein. The data show roughly 400,000 distinct CDR3 sequences, approximately 16% seen once. CDR1 and CDR2 from the germline V gene are LNHDA and SQIVND (reference sequence). J was trimmed by 10 bases and V by 5 bases; bases with no gene match: 14. The CDR3 totals 15 residues. These sequences were also reported in another study, on T cells in Graves' hyperthyroidism and ophthalmopathy.

This specimen was peripheral blood mononuclear cells (PBMCs), taken at new diagnosis, from a patient treated with antithyroid drugs. The chain joins TRBV19 to TRBJ2-1, with 7 bases fitting TRBD2. This receptor was obtained from a woman aged 40 to 50 with Graves disease. The CDR3 DNA reads TGTGCCAGTAGTCCCCTAGCGGCTGCGGGGGTGGAGCAGTTCTTC. Translating gives CASSPLAAAGVEQFF.